A single sample is the source of the 16 T cell receptor beta chains below, sequenced in a study of cytomegalovirus exposure and HLA in healthy donors. Here immunoSEQ multiplex PCR was the method, and the copy in TCRdb shows in-frame clones only, minus some. The sample consists of roughly 190,000 clones, about 89% of them appearing once. Material for sequencing was PBMCs. The receptor set was obtained from a man aged 25-40 years in good health and CMV-seropositive.

This clone appeared a few times. The chain employs TRBV9 and TRBJ2-2, with TRBD2 identical over 10 bases. Germline trimming cut 3 bases from V and 4 bases from J; bases unmatched to any gene: 6. The CDR3 sequence is 16 residues long. Germline lookup yields CDR1 SGDLS and CDR2 YYNGEE. CDR3 in amino acids: CASSEDGLAVTGELFF. In DNA, the CDR3 is TGTGCCAGCAGCGAGGACGGACTAGCGGTCACCGGGGAGCTGTTTTTT.

The CDR3 protein is CASSFTSGTGGKKYF. CDR3 bases: TGTGCCAGCAGTTTCACATCCGGGACAGGGGGCAAAAAGTACTTC. The J gene is TRBJ2-7, the V gene TRBV27; TRBD1 matches at 12 bases. The CDR3 contains 15 residues. After removal of 3 bases from V and 11 bases from J, the junction contained 11 bases not matched to a gene. From germline, CDR1 is MNHEY and CDR2 SMNVEV (reference sequence).

The rearrangement joins TRBV5-1 to TRBJ1-5; unclear D gene. V gave up 4 bases and J gave up 9 bases, with 17 bases separating them. Germline loops: CDR1 SGHRS, CDR2 YFSETQ. This CDR3 comprises 14 residues. Here the CDR3 DNA reads TGCGCCAGCAGCCCCGACGGCTCCTATGGGCCCCAGCATTTT. It encodes CASSPDGSYGPQHF. The full variable domain, its missing parts supplied by reference TRBV5-1 and TRBJ1-5, is KAGVTQTPRYLIKTRGQQVTLSCSPISGHRSVSWYQQTPGQGLQFLFEYFSETQRNKGNFPGRFSGRQFSNSRSEMNVSTLELGDSALYLCASSPDGSYGPQHFGDGTRLSIL.

This clone was observed a handful of times. The chain is built from TRBV6-5 and TRBJ1-6; D call uncertain. Trimming removed 2 bases from V and 7 bases from J, with 6 bases in between. This CDR3 is built from 13 residues. CDR1 is MNHEY, CDR2 SVGAGI, per germline. CDR3 DNA: TGTGCCAGCAGTTACGACACAAATTCACCCCTCCACTTT. This encodes CASSYDTNSPLHF.

This rearrangement joins TRBV7-3 to TRBJ1-2, with 7 positions matching TRBD1. Looked up from germline, CDR1 is SGHTA and CDR2 is FQGTGA. The J segment lost 4 bases and the V segment lost 4 bases, leaving 9 bases of the junction unmatched. The CDR3 has 15 amino acids. CDR3 sequence: CASSSPPTGVYGYTF. The CDR3 nucleotides read TGTGCCAGCAGCTCCCCGCCTACAGGGGTCTATGGCTACACCTTC.

V and J are TRBV7-9 and TRBJ1-2, with D possibly being TRBD1 (5 bases). From germline, CDR1 is SEHNR and CDR2 FQNEAQ (reference sequence). V lost 4 bases to trimming and J lost 4 bases, with 13 bases between them. The CDR3 loop spans 14 amino acids. The CDR3 DNA reads TGTGCCAGCAGCTCCTCCGGGACTTCCTATGGCTACACCTTC. Its translation: CASSSSGTSYGYTF.

This clone appeared a single time. V usage is TRBV9 and J usage is TRBJ2-7, with 9 bases matching TRBD1. The J segment lost 6 bases and the V segment lost 5 bases, leaving 9 bases of the junction unmatched. Germline loops: CDR1 SGDLS, CDR2 YYNGEE. CDR3 size: 14 residues. CDR3 DNA: TGTGCCAGCAGTCCCGGGACAGGGTTTGGCGAGCAGTACTTC. It is translated as CASSPGTGFGEQYF.

The rearrangement links TRBV4-1 to TRBJ1-6, with D hard to call. Trimming pared 1 base from V and 8 bases from J, leaving 12 bases between. CDR1 and CDR2 from the germline V gene are MGHRA and YSYEKL. This CDR3 spans 15 amino acids. The CDR3 nucleotides read TGCGCCAGCAGCCAAGGGAGTTACAGTGATTCACCCCTCCACTTT. This codes for CASSQGSYSDSPLHF.

The rearrangement links TRBV4-1 to TRBJ2-7, with a weak D call TRBD2 (6 bases). There are 15 residues in the CDR3. The V gene's germline CDR1 is MGHRA and CDR2 YSYEKL. V dropped 3 bases and J dropped 3 bases, with 15 bases sitting between them. The CDR3 is CASSQAGNGGYEQYF. The CDR3 bases are TGCGCCAGCAGCCAGGCTGGGAACGGGGGCTACGAGCAGTACTTC.

The chain links TRBV4-1 to TRBJ2-1, with 8 bases identical to TRBD2. This CDR3 has 16 amino acids. Germline CDR1 reads MGHRA; CDR2 reads YSYEKL. V lost 1 base to trimming and J lost 9 bases; unmatched junction nucleotides: 11. CDR3 sequence reads: CASSQVYGRATGEQFF. The DNA for the CDR3 is TGCGCCAGCAGCCAAGTTTACGGGAGGGCCACGGGTGAGCAGTTCTTC.

The chain joins TRBV27 to TRBJ2-7; D not certain. V lost 4 bases, J lost 4 bases, and 20 bases lay in between. In germline, CDR1 is MNHEY, CDR2 SMNVEV (reference sequence). The CDR3 length is 16 residues. For the CDR3, the DNA is TGTGCCAGCAGTTCAATATACCCCCCCTTATATTACGAGCAGTACTTC. The encoded protein is CASSSIYPPLYYEQYF.

Notes on this clone: This clone may be a read error of a much larger clone one base away. The chain combines TRBV4-1 with TRBJ1-1; the D is unclear. The CDR3 has 11 residues. The V gene lost 4 bases and the J gene lost 2 bases, with 2 bases spanning the gap. Germline lookup yields CDR1 MGHRA and CDR2 YSYEKL. CDR3 region: CASSLNTEAFF. CDR3 in DNA: TGCGCCAGCAGCCTTAACACTGAAGCTTTCTTT.

The chain couples TRBV6-1 to TRBJ2-5; TRBD2 agrees at 8 bases. Germline V lookup: CDR1 MNHNS, CDR2 SASEGT. V shed 1 base, J shed 2 bases, and the junction held 6 bases outside the gene matches. The CDR3 covers 16 residues. The CDR3 DNA sequence: TGTGCCAGCAGTGAAGGAGCGGGAGTTCGACAAGAGACCCAGTACTTC. This gives the protein CASSEGAGVRQETQYF.

This clone has just one count. The V gene is TRBV4-3, the J gene TRBJ1-2; no clear D gene. V dropped 0 bases and J dropped 13 bases, with 12 bases sitting between them. The CDR3 is 12 residues long. Germline assignment: CDR1 LGHNA and CDR2 YSLEER. For the CDR3, the DNA is TGCGCCAGCAGCCAAGAACGTCGCAGAGTCACCTTC. Translated, it gives CASSQERRRVTF.

V is TRBV7-2 and J is TRBJ2-3; 12 bases map to TRBD2. Germline V gene lookup returns CDR1 SGHTA and CDR2 FQGNSA. This CDR3 spans 14 amino acids. V was clipped by 4 bases and J by 6 bases; unmatched bases: 2. The CDR3 DNA follows: TGTGCCAGCAGCTCTAGCGGGGGGGCGGATACGCAGTATTTT. Encoded protein: CASSSSGGADTQYF.

The J gene is TRBJ2-5, the V gene TRBV11-2, with 11 bases that match TRBD2. CDR1 SGHAT and CDR2 FQNNGV come from the germline V gene. This CDR3 contains 16 residues. V was clipped by 5 bases and J by 2 bases; unmatched bases: 7. The CDR3 here is CASSRTIAGGQETQYF. The CDR3 DNA reads TGTGCCAGCAGCCGGACGATAGCGGGGGGGCAAGAGACCCAGTACTTC. The full variable domain, with the rest looked up from reference TRBV11-2 and TRBJ2-5, is EAGVAQSPRYKIIEKRQSVAFWCNPISGHATLYWYQQILGQGPKLLIQFQNNGVVDDSQLPKDRFSAERLKGVDSTLKIQPAKLEDSAVYLCASSRTIAGGQETQYFGPGTRLLVL.